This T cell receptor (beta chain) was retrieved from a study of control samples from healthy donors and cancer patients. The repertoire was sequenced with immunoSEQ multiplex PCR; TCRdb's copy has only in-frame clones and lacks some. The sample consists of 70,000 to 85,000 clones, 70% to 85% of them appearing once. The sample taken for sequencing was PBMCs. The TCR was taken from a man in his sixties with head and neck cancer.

CDR3 nucleotides: TGCGCCAGCAGTCAATTGACCCCGGGACTAGCGGGAGGAAGGGATACGCAGTATTTT. Protein sequence: CASSQLTPGLAGGRDTQYF. The chain couples TRBV23-1 to TRBJ2-3, with 15 positions matching TRBD2. TRBV23-1 is designated an ORF whose function remains uncertain. V lost 1 base and J lost 6; bases outside the gene matches: 11. CDR3 length: 19 residues.